The subject of this entry is one TCR beta chain. Antigen specificity is unknown. Germline V gene lookup returns CDR1 MDHEN and CDR2 SYDVKM. V dropped 10 bases and J dropped 8 bases, with 14 bases sitting between them. The CDR3 runs 11 residues. Whether given at about 4 or about 12 weeks, second doses were pooled. This sample is drawn from a study of T cell responses to AZD1222 COVID-19 vaccine. Study-level findings and limits: None of the repertoires were sampled until the peak T cell response had passed. Mapped onto spike, vaccine-associated CD4 TCRs spanned it and were dominant at 160-218 and 743-854. Unmutated variant regions reportedly attract nearly half of all spike-specific TCRs.

Generated by immunoSEQ multiplex PCR, the TCRdb table keeps only in-frame clones and is missing some. The data contain roughly 150,000 clones, more than 75% of them singletons. Sequenced material: peripheral blood, taken 28 days after the second AZD1222 dose. The source of this sequence is an adult who received the AZD1222 COVID-19 vaccine. This chain uses TRBV28 with TRBJ1-2, with unresolved D. CDR3 nucleotide sequence: TGTGCCACCTACCTAGGAAGGGGCTACACCTTC. Translated, it gives CATYLGRGYTF.